This TCR beta chain came from a study of T cell clones after liver transplantation. Repertoires were generated with immunoSEQ multiplex PCR, while TCRdb's copy carries only in-frame clones and drops some. This table holds roughly 55,000 clones, approximately 71% found once. V lost 5 bases, J lost 1 base, and 12 bases lay in between. Germline CDR1 and CDR2: SGHRS and YFSETQ. The CDR3 runs 14 residues. The TCR originated in a human patient who received a liver transplant. Some T cells may be graft donor cells. V is TRBV5-1 and J is TRBJ1-1; D uncertain. This specimen was CD4+ T cells from blood, taken more than 53 months after liver transplant. The CDR3 DNA reads TGCGCCAGCAGTCCTCGGGGTCAGAACACTGAAGCTTTCTTT. Translating gives CASSPRGQNTEAFF.